The sequence of this T cell receptor beta chain was determined in a study of T cell responses to AZD1222 COVID-19 vaccine. Overall study findings and caveats: Unmutated variant regions are reportedly the target of nearly half of TCRs that are spike-specific. It should be noted that donors were predominantly white British and more often female, and clonal diversity was possibly underestimated.

With 0 bases clipped from V and 0 bases from J, the junction kept 6 bases outside the gene matches. Looked up from germline, CDR1 is SGHRS and CDR2 is YFSETQ. CDR3 length: 17 residues. Profiled with immunoSEQ multiplex PCR; TCRdb holds only in-frame clones, not every one. The sample lists roughly 180,000 clones; roughly 92% were seen once. Concerning this clone: Its antigen is still unknown.

The TCR was taken from an adult who received the AZD1222 COVID-19 vaccine. This sample comprised peripheral blood, obtained 28 days after the second AZD1222 dose. The chain has TRBV5-1 and TRBJ2-5; 9 bases fit TRBD2. CDR3 DNA sequence: TGCGCCAGCAGCTTGGCTAGCGGGATAGGGTACCAAGAGACCCAGTACTTC. This gives the protein CASSLASGIGYQETQYF.